These T cell receptor beta chains were read from a single sample in a study of T-cell reconstitution after alpha-beta-depleted transplantation in children. TCRdb processed the PCR reads anew with MiXCR; each CDR3 protein has one entry. Of some 300,000 distinct CDR3 sequences listed, under 13% are singletons. The source was PBMCs from the stem cell graft donor, collected from the stem cell graft. The source is a human donor who donated a stem cell graft to a child with acute lymphoblastic leukemia. The CDR3 runs from the conserved cysteine through the conserved F or W. The D gene is left open where the match is weak. Clone size appears in some rows only: once, few, many, or a class for an expanded clone.

v_call	j_call	clone_size	d_call	cdr3_nt	cdr3_aa
TRBV7-3	TRBJ2-3	.	.	TGTGCCAGCAGCCGCTCGCTACGGGATACGCAGTATTTT	CASSRSLRDTQYF
TRBV4-2	TRBJ2-1	many	TRBD2	TGTGCCAGCAGCCAAACTAGCGGGGCCTACAATGAGCAGTTCTTC	CASSQTSGAYNEQFF
TRBV5-6	TRBJ2-4	few	.	TGTGCCAGCAGCTTGGCAGGGAGCCTAGCCAAAAACATTCAGTACTTC	CASSLAGSLAKNIQYF
TRBV27	TRBJ2-1	many	.	TGTGCCAGCAGTTTATCCATTACTAGAGACAATGAGCAGTTCTTC	CASSLSITRDNEQFF
TRBV4-2	TRBJ2-7	many	TRBD2	TGTGCCAGCAGCCAAGTCAGACTAGCGGGAGAACCCTACGAGCAGTACTTC	CASSQVRLAGEPYEQYF
TRBV5-1	TRBJ1-2	few	TRBD1	TGCGCCAGCAGCTCGGGACAGCTAGCTAACTATGGCTACACCTTC	CASSSGQLANYGYTF
TRBV4-3	TRBJ2-1	few	TRBD1	TGCGCCAGCAGCCAACAGGGGGACGCCTACAATGAGCAGTTCTTC	CASSQQGDAYNEQFF
TRBV7-9	TRBJ2-7	many	TRBD1	TGTGCCAGCAGCAATCGCCGGGACAGGGGGCTGCACGAGCAGTACTTC	CASSNRRDRGLHEQYF
TRBV20-1	TRBJ2-1	many	.	TGCAGTGCTAATGGACGGAACTCCTACAATGAGCAGTTCTTC	CSANGRNSYNEQFF
TRBV18	TRBJ2-1	few	TRBD2	TGTGCCAGCTCACCACGCGTGGGACAGGGAGAACTAGCGGGAGGGCCCGTTGATGAGCAGTTCTTC	CASSPRVGQGELAGGPVDEQFF